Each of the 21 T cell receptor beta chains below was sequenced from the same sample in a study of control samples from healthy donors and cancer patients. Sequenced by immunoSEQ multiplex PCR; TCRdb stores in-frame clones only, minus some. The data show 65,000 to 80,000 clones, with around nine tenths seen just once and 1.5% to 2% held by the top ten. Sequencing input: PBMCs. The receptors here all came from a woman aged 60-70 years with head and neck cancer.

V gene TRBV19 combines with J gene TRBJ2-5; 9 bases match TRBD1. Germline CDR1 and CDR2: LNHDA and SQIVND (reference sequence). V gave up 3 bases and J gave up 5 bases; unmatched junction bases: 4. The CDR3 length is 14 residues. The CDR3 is CASSITDRGETQYF. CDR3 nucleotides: TGTGCCAGTAGTATTACGGACAGGGGTGAGACCCAGTACTTC.

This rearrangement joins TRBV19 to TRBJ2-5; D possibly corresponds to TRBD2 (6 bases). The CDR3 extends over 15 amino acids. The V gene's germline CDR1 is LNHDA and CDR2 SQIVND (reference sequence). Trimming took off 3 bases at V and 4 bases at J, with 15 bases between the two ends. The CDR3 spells CASSMQGGEAETQYF. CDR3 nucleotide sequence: TGTGCCAGTAGTATGCAGGGAGGCGAGGCAGAGACCCAGTACTTC.

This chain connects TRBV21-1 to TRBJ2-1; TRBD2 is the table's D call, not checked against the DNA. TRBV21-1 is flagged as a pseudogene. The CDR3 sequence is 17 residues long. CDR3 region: CASSKGLAGGSYNEQFF. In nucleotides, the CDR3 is TGTGCCAGCAGCAAGGGACTAGCGGGCGGCTCCTACAATGAGCAGTTCTTC.

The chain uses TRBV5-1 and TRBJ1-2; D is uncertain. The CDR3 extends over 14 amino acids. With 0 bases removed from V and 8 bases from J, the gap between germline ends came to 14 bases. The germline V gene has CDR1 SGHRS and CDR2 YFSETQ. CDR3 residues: CASSLAGEGGGYTF. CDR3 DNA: TGCGCCAGCAGCTTGGCCGGGGAGGGTGGAGGCTACACCTTC.

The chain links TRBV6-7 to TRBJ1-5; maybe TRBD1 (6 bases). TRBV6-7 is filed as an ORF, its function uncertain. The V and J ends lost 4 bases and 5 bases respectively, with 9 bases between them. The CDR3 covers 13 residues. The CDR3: CASSSPGDQPQHF. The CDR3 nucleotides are TGTGCCAGCAGTTCCCCAGGGGATCAGCCCCAGCATTTT.

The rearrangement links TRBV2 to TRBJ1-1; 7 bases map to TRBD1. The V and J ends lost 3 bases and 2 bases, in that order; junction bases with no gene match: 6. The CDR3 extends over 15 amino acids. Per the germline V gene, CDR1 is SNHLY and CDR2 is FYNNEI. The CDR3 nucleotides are TGTGCCAGCAGTGAGGGACAGATACCCAACACTGAAGCTTTCTTT. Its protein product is CASSEGQIPNTEAFF.

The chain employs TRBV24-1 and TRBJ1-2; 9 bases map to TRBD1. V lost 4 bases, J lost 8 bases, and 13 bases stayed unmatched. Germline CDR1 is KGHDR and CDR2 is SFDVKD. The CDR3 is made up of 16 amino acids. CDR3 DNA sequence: TGTGCCACCAGTGACGCGAACCGGACAGGGGCATGGGGCTACACCTTC. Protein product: CATSDANRTGAWGYTF.

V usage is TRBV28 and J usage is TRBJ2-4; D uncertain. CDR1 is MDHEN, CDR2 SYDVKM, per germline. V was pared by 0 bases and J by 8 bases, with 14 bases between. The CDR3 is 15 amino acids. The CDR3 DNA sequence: TGTGCCAGCAGTTTATGCTATACCTCTCGCGACATTCAGTACTTC. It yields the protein CASSLCYTSRDIQYF.

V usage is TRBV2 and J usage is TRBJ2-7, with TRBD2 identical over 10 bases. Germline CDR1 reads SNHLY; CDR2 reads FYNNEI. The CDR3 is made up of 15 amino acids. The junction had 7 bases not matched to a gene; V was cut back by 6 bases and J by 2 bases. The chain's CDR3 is CASRRGTSVTYEQYF. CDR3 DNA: TGTGCCAGCAGGAGGGGGACTAGCGTAACCTACGAGCAGTACTTC.

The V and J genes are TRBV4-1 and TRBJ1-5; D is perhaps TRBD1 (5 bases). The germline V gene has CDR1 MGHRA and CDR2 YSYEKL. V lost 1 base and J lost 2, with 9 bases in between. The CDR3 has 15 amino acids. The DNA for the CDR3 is TGCGCCAGCAGCCAAGTGGGGCTGGGCAATCAGCCCCAGCATTTT. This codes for CASSQVGLGNQPQHF.

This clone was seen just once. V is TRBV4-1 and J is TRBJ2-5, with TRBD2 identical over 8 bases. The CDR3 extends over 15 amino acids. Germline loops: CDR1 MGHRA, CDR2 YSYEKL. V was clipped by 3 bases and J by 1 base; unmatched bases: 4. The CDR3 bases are TGCGCCAGCAGCCAGCAACTAGCGGTCCAAGAGACCCAGTACTTC. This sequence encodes CASSQQLAVQETQYF.

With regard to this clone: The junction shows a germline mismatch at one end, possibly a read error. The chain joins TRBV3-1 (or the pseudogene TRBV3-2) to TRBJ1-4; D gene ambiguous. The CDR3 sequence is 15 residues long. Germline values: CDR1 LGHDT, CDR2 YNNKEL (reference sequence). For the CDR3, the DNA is TGTGCCAGCAGCCAACCTGGTGGTGGTGCGGTTCGTCAGATTTTT. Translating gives CASSQPGGGAVRQIF.

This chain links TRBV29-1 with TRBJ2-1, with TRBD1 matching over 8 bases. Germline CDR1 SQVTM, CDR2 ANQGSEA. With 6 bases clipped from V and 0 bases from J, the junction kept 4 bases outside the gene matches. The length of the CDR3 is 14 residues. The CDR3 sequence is CSVEDRASYNEQFF. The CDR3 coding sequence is TGCAGCGTCGAGGACAGGGCCTCCTACAATGAGCAGTTCTTC.

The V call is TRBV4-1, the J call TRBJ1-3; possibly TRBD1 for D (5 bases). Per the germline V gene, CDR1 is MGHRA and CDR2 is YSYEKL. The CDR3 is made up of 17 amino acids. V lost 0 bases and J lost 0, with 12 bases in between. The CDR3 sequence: CASSQDPGQGSGNTIYF. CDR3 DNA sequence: TGCGCCAGCAGCCAAGATCCGGGGCAGGGCTCTGGAAACACCATATATTTT.

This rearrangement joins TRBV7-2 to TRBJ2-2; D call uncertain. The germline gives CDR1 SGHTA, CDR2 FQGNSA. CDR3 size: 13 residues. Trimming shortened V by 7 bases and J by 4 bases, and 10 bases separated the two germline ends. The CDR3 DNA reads TGTGCCAGCACCCGCAAGGCCACCGGGGAGCTGTTTTTT. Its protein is CASTRKATGELFF.

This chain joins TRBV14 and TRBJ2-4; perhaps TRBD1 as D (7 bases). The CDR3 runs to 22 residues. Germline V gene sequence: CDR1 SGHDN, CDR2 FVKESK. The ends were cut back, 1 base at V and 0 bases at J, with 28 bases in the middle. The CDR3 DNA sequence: TGTGCCAGCAGCCAAGTCAAGGGGGCGGGGACAGAGAAAAACGTAGCCAAAAACATTCAGTACTTC. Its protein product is CASSQVKGAGTEKNVAKNIQYF. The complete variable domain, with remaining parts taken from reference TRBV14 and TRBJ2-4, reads EAGVTQFPSHSVIEKGQTVTLRCDPISGHDNLYWYRRVMGKEIKFLLHFVKESKQDESGMPNNRFLAERTGGTYSTLKVQPAELEDSGVYFCASSQVKGAGTEKNVAKNIQYFGAGTRLSVL.

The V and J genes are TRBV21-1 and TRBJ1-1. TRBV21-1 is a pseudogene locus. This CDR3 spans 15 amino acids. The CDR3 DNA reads TGTGCCAGCAAACGGGGCTGTCCCTTACGGACTGAAGCTTTCTTT. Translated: CASKRGCPLRTEAFF.

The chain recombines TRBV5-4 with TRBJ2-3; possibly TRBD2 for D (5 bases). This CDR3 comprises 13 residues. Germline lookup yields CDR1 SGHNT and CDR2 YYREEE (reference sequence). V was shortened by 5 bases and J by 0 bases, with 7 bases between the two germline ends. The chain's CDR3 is CASSGGSTDTQYF. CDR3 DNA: TGTGCCAGCAGTGGCGGGAGCACAGATACGCAGTATTTT.

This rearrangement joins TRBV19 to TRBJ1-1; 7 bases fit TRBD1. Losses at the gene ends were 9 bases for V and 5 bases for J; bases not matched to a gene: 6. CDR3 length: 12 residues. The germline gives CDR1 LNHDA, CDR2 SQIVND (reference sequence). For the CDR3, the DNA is TGTGCCAGCCGACAGGGTGGTACTGAAGCTTTCTTT. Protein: CASRQGGTEAFF.

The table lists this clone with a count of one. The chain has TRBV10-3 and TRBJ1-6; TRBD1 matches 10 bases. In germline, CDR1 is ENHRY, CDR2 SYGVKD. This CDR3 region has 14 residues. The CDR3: CATRDRGVESPLHF. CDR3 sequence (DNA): TGTGCAACCAGGGACAGGGGCGTTGAATCACCCCTCCACTTT.

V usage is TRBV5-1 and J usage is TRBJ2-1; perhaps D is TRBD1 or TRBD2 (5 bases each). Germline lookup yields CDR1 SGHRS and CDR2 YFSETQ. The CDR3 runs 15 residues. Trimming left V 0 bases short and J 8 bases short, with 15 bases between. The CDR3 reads CASSLAGARRDEQFF. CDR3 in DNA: TGCGCCAGCAGCTTGGCCGGGGCACGGCGAGATGAGCAGTTCTTC.